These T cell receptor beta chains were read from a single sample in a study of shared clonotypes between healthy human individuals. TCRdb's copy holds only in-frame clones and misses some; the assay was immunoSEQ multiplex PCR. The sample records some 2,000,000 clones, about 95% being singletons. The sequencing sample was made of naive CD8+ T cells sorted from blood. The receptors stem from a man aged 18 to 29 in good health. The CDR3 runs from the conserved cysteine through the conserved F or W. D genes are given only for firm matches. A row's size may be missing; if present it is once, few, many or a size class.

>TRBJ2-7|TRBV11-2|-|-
CASSSWASGIPGEQYF
TGTGCCAGCAGCTCGTGGGCCAGCGGAATTCCTGGCGAGCAGTACTTC
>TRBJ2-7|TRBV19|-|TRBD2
CASSIGSAGGSYEQYF
TGTGCCAGTAGTATAGGAAGTGCGGGAGGTTCCTACGAGCAGTACTTC
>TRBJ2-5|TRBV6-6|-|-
CASSYAYMVEETQYF
TGTGCCAGCAGTTACGCCTACATGGTAGAGGAGACCCAGTACTTC
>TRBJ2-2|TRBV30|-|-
CAWIPTGIPTGELFF
TGTGCCTGGATTCCCACTGGGATCCCCACCGGGGAGCTGTTTTTT
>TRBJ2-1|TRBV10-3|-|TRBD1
CAISESRGQGFDEQFF
TGTGCCATCAGTGAGTCTAGGGGACAGGGTTTTGATGAGCAGTTCTTC
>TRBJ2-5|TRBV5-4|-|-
CASSLDSLQETQYF
TGTGCCAGCAGCTTGGACAGTTTACAAGAGACCCAGTACTTC
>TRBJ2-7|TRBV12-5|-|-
CASGLGGATAYEQYF
TGTGCTAGTGGTTTGGGGGGGGCTACCGCCTACGAGCAGTACTTC
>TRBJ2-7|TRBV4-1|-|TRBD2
CASSQAAGGLYEQYF
TGCGCCAGCAGCCAAGCGGCGGGGGGCCTATACGAGCAGTACTTC
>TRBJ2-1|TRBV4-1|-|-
CASSQNNEQFF
TGCGCCAGCAGCCAGAACAATGAGCAGTTCTTC
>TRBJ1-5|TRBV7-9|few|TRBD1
CASSLQGARQPQHF
TGTGCCAGCAGCTTACAGGGGGCGCGGCAGCCCCAGCATTTT
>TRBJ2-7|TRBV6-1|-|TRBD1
CASSETQGASYEQYF
TGTGCCAGCAGTGAGACACAGGGGGCCTCCTACGAGCAGTACTTC
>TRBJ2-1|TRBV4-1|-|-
CASSQEALYLSSYNEQFF
TGCGCCAGCAGCCAAGAAGCGTTATACCTTAGCTCCTACAATGAGCAGTTCTTC
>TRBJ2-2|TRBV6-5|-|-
CASSPSGNTGELFF
TGTGCCAGCAGCCCTTCAGGGAACACCGGGGAGCTGTTTTTT
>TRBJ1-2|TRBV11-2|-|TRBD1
CASSHPGTGGADYGYTF
TGTGCCAGCAGCCATCCCGGGACAGGGGGCGCGGACTATGGCTACACCTTC
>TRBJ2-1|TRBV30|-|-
CAWSVLGTEQFF
TGTGCCTGGAGTGTACTGGGGACTGAGCAGTTCTTC
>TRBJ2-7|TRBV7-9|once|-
CASSPSGATGLYYEQYF
TGTGCCAGCAGCCCCTCGGGGGCGACAGGCCTATACTACGAGCAGTACTTC
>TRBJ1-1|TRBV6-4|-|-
CASSLQRNTEAFF
TGTGCCAGCAGCCTACAGCGTAACACTGAAGCTTTCTTT
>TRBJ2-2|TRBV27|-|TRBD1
CASTSGGASGELFF
TGTGCCAGCACCTCAGGGGGCGCTTCCGGGGAGCTGTTTTTT
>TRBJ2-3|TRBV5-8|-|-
CASSLEGADTQYF
TGTGCCAGCAGCTTGGAGGGGGCAGATACGCAGTATTTT
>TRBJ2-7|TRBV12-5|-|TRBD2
CASGPGGGRYEQYF
TGTGCTAGTGGCCCGGGGGGTGGGCGGTACGAGCAGTACTTC
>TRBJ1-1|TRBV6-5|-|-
CGTGPGIEAFF
TGTGGGACTGGCCCGGGGATTGAAGCTTTCTTT
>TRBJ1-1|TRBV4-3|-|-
CASSQVGRMNTEAFF
TGCGCCAGCAGCCAAGTCGGCAGAATGAACACTGAAGCTTTCTTT
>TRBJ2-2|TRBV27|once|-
CASSVRTGGELFF
TGTGCCAGCAGCGTTCGCACGGGCGGGGAGCTGTTTTTT
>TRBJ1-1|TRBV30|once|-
CAWGDEAFF
TGTGCCTGGGGGGATGAAGCTTTCTTT
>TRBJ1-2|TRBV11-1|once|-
CASSLTGQDFYGYTF
TGTGCCAGCAGCTTAACGGGGCAGGATTTTTATGGCTACACCTTC
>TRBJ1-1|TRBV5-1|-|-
CASSFRDGAYMNTEAFF
TGCGCCAGCAGCTTCCGGGACGGCGCGTACATGAACACTGAAGCTTTCTTT
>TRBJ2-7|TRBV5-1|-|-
CASSLEADSSYEQYF
TGCGCCAGCAGCTTGGAGGCAGACTCCTCCTACGAGCAGTACTTC
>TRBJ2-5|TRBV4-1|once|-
CASSQVRGQETQYF
TGCGCCAGCAGCCAAGTCCGGGGGCAAGAGACCCAGTACTTC
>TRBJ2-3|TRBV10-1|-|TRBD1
CASSEKRGRATDTQYF
TGCGCCAGCAGTGAGAAGAGGGGGCGGGCCACAGATACGCAGTATTTT
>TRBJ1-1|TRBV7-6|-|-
CASSSSDNLNTEAFF
TGTGCCAGCAGCTCGTCAGACAACTTGAACACTGAAGCTTTCTTT
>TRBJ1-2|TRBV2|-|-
CASSEIGTRSGYTF
TGTGCCAGCAGTGAAATTGGGACCCGGAGTGGCTACACCTTC
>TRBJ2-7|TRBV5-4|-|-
CASSFDRGVIEQYF
TGTGCCAGCAGCTTTGACCGAGGAGTCATCGAGCAGTACTTC
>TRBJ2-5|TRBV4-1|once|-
CASSQVSLAETQYF
TGCGCCAGCAGCCAAGTTTCGCTAGCCGAGACCCAGTACTTC
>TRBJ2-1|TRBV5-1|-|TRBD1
CASSRELTGGSEQFF
TGCGCCAGCAGCCGTGAACTCACAGGGGGCAGTGAGCAGTTCTTC
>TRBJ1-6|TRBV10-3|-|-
CAISDPAGDTYNSPLHF
TGTGCCATCAGTGACCCAGCGGGAGACACCTATAATTCACCCCTCCACTTT
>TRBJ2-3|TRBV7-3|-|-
CASSLAPGTDTQYF
TGTGCCAGCAGCTTAGCTCCAGGCACAGATACGCAGTATTTT
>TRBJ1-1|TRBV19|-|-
CASSTGGAEAFF
TGTGCCAGTAGTACCGGCGGGGCTGAAGCTTTCTTT
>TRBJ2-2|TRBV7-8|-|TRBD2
CASSLGTPGLANTGELFF
TGTGCCAGCAGCTTAGGGACGCCGGGACTAGCGAACACCGGGGAGCTGTTTTTT
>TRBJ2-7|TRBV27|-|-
CASSLPPGGEQYF
TGTGCCAGCAGTTTACCTCCCGGCGGCGAGCAGTACTTC
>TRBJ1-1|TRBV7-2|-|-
CASSPGTRTEAFF
TGTGCCAGCAGCCCAGGGACGAGGACTGAAGCTTTCTTT
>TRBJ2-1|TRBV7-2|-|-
CASSPDMGEQFF
TGTGCCAGCAGCCCAGACATGGGTGAGCAGTTCTTC
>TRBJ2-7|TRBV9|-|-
CASSVGPPSYEQYF
TGTGCCAGCAGCGTAGGGCCACCTTCCTACGAGCAGTACTTC